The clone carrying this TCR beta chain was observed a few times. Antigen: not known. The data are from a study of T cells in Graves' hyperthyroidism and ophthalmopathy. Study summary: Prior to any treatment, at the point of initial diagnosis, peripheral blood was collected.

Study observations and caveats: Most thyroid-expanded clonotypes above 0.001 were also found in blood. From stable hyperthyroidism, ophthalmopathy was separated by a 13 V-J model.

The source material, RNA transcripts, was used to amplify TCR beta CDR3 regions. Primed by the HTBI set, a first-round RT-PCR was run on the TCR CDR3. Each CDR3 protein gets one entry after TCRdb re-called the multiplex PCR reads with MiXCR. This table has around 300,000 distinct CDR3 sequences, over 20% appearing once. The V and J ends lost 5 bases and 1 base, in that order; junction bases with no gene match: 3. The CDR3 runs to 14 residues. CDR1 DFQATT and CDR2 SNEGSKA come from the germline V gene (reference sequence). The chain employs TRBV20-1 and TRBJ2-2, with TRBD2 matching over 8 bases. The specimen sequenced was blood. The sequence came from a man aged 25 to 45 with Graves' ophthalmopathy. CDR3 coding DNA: TGCAGTGCTGGGGCGGGAGGGAACACCGGGGAGCTGTTTTTT. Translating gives CSAGAGGNTGELFF.